This T cell receptor (beta chain) was observed in a study of human thymus T cells. Study-level results: Seemingly biased V and J gene usage marked thymic and blood repertoires.

Here immunoSEQ multiplex PCR was the method, and the copy in TCRdb shows in-frame clones only, minus some. The repertoire holds about 43,000 clones, with more than 85% as singletons. The CDR3 totals 15 residues. Germline V gene lookup returns CDR1 SNHLY and CDR2 FYNNEI. The V gene lost 4 bases and the J gene lost 8 bases, with 17 bases spanning the gap. Note on this clone: Its antigen is not identified.

The sequenced material came from blood. The clonotype comes from a girl under three years old with a congenital heart defect but otherwise immunologically healthy. This rearrangement joins TRBV2 to TRBJ1-4; D remains unclear. The CDR3: CASSGAGGRSEKLFF. In nucleotides, the CDR3 is TGTGCCAGCAGTGGAGCCGGAGGTCGGTCCGAAAAACTGTTTTTT.